Listed below are T cell receptor beta chains from one sample, sequenced in a study of CD8+ T cells in alopecia areata. Some clones are missing from TCRdb's copy, which holds only in-frame ones; the method was immunoSEQ multiplex PCR. The sample yields 130,000 to 150,000 clones, approximately 60% seen once. The source material was CD8+ T cells sorted from blood. Receptors were obtained from a human donor in good health. CDR3s include the opening cysteine and the closing phenylalanine or tryptophan. The order of the fields is clone size, J gene, D gene, V gene, CDR3 DNA, CDR3 protein. D genes are given only for firm matches. Part of the rows lack a size; the others show once, few, many or a class for expanded clones.

clone_size: -
j_call: TRBJ2-5
d_call: -
v_call: TRBV7-9
cdr3_nt: TGTGCCAGCAGAACGGCGGGATACCAAGAGACCCAGTACTTC
cdr3_aa: CASRTAGYQETQYF

clone_size: -
j_call: TRBJ2-7
d_call: TRBD2
v_call: TRBV28
cdr3_nt: TGTGCCAGCACTAGGGACTACCCCTACGAGCAGTACTTC
cdr3_aa: CASTRDYPYEQYF

clone_size: -
j_call: TRBJ2-7
d_call: TRBD2
v_call: TRBV14
cdr3_nt: TGTGCCAGCAGCCTCTTGGGAGGGGCCTACGAGCAGTACTTC
cdr3_aa: CASSLLGGAYEQYF

clone_size: once
j_call: TRBJ2-2
d_call: TRBD2
v_call: TRBV25-1
cdr3_nt: TGTGCCAGCAGTAGACTAGCGGGAGCCCCGGGGACCGGGGAGCTGTTTTTT
cdr3_aa: CASSRLAGAPGTGELFF

clone_size: -
j_call: TRBJ2-7
d_call: TRBD2
v_call: TRBV11-2
cdr3_nt: TGTGCCAGCAGCCAGGGACTAGCGGGAGCCCACGAGCAGTACTTC
cdr3_aa: CASSQGLAGAHEQYF

clone_size: -
j_call: TRBJ2-1
d_call: -
v_call: TRBV4-2
cdr3_nt: TGTGCCAGCAGCCAGGAGTCTAGCGCCCTGGAGGAGCAGTTCTTC
cdr3_aa: CASSQESSALEEQFF

clone_size: -
j_call: TRBJ2-1
d_call: -
v_call: TRBV10-3
cdr3_nt: TGTGCCATCGGGGGCCGGCACAGGGACCACAATGAGCAGTTCTTC
cdr3_aa: CAIGGRHRDHNEQFF

clone_size: -
j_call: TRBJ2-3
d_call: -
v_call: TRBV5-1
cdr3_nt: TGCGCCAGCAGCCTAGCCATTAGGCTAACAGATACGCAGTATTTT
cdr3_aa: CASSLAIRLTDTQYF

clone_size: -
j_call: TRBJ2-2
d_call: -
v_call: TRBV11-1
cdr3_nt: TGTGCCAGCAGCCCGGGATTGAGCGGGGAGCTGTTTTTT
cdr3_aa: CASSPGLSGELFF

clone_size: -
j_call: TRBJ1-5
d_call: -
v_call: TRBV6-1
cdr3_nt: TGTGCCAGCAGTGAGGGGGCAGGCGTTACTTCGGATCAGCCCCAGCATTTT
cdr3_aa: CASSEGAGVTSDQPQHF

clone_size: -
j_call: TRBJ1-1
d_call: -
v_call: TRBV9
cdr3_nt: TGTGCCAGCCAGGGCCGGGACACTGAAGCTTTCTTT
cdr3_aa: CASQGRDTEAFF

clone_size: once
j_call: TRBJ1-2
d_call: -
v_call: TRBV15
cdr3_nt: TGTGCCACCAGCAGACCGTTCCGAACAGGGCTGAACTATGGCTACACCTTC
cdr3_aa: CATSRPFRTGLNYGYTF

clone_size: -
j_call: TRBJ2-1
d_call: TRBD2
v_call: TRBV7-9
cdr3_nt: TGTGCCAGCAGGGCCACACTAGCGACCGACTACAATGAGCAGTTCTTC
cdr3_aa: CASRATLATDYNEQFF

clone_size: -
j_call: TRBJ2-2
d_call: TRBD1
v_call: TRBV7-9
cdr3_nt: TGTGCCAGCAGCGACGTCGACAGGGGGCAAACCGGGGAGCTGTTTTTT
cdr3_aa: CASSDVDRGQTGELFF

clone_size: -
j_call: TRBJ2-7
d_call: TRBD1
v_call: TRBV29-1
cdr3_nt: TGCAGCGTTGAGACCGGGACAGGGACCTACGAGCAGTACTTC
cdr3_aa: CSVETGTGTYEQYF

clone_size: once
j_call: TRBJ1-2
d_call: -
v_call: TRBV29-1
cdr3_nt: TGCAGCGTTGAAGGGAGAGCTGGCTACACCTTC
cdr3_aa: CSVEGRAGYTF

clone_size: -
j_call: TRBJ2-7
d_call: TRBD2
v_call: TRBV29-1
cdr3_nt: TGCAGCGTGACTAGCGGGGCTTCCTACGAGCAGTACTTC
cdr3_aa: CSVTSGASYEQYF

clone_size: -
j_call: TRBJ2-1
d_call: -
v_call: TRBV25-1
cdr3_nt: TGTGCCAGCACCCCCGGGACCACTCAAAATGAGCAGTTCTTC
cdr3_aa: CASTPGTTQNEQFF

clone_size: -
j_call: TRBJ1-2
d_call: -
v_call: TRBV27
cdr3_nt: TGTGCCAGCAGTTTATCGTTAGGGACACTTAACTATGGCTACACCTTC
cdr3_aa: CASSLSLGTLNYGYTF

clone_size: -
j_call: TRBJ2-1
d_call: TRBD1
v_call: TRBV11-2
cdr3_nt: TGTGCCAGCAGCTTAGGTGACAGGGGCGATGAGCAGTTCTTC
cdr3_aa: CASSLGDRGDEQFF

clone_size: -
j_call: TRBJ2-2
d_call: -
v_call: TRBV2
cdr3_nt: TGTGCCAGCGCTAGTAACGGGGAGCTGTTTTTT
cdr3_aa: CASASNGELFF

clone_size: -
j_call: TRBJ2-7
d_call: -
v_call: TRBV7-9
cdr3_nt: TGTGCCAGCAGCTTAGCGCAAGGGTGGGACTCCTACGAGCAGTACTTC
cdr3_aa: CASSLAQGWDSYEQYF

clone_size: many
j_call: TRBJ2-7
d_call: TRBD2
v_call: TRBV16
cdr3_nt: TGTGCCAGCAGCCCCTGGACTAGCGGGAGGCCGTACGAGCAGTACTTC
cdr3_aa: CASSPWTSGRPYEQYF

clone_size: once
j_call: TRBJ2-6
d_call: -
v_call: TRBV30
cdr3_nt: TGTGCCTATTCGCTCGGGGCTGGGGCCAACGTCCTGACTTTC
cdr3_aa: CAYSLGAGANVLTF

clone_size: -
j_call: TRBJ2-7
d_call: TRBD1
v_call: TRBV7-9
cdr3_nt: TGTGCCAGCAGCTTAACAGGGGCCTACGAGCAGTACTTC
cdr3_aa: CASSLTGAYEQYF

clone_size: -
j_call: TRBJ2-1
d_call: TRBD1
v_call: TRBV29-1
cdr3_nt: TGCAGCGTTTCGGGTATACAGGGGGGAGAGTACTACAATGAGCAGTTCTTC
cdr3_aa: CSVSGIQGGEYYNEQFF

clone_size: -
j_call: TRBJ1-5
d_call: -
v_call: TRBV4-1
cdr3_nt: TGCGCCAGCAGCCAAGTACAAGGTCAGCCCCAGCATTTT
cdr3_aa: CASSQVQGQPQHF

clone_size: -
j_call: TRBJ2-1
d_call: TRBD2
v_call: TRBV7-6
cdr3_nt: TGTGCCAGCAGCCCAAGGACTAGCGGGGGCTCCTACAATGAGCAGTTCTTC
cdr3_aa: CASSPRTSGGSYNEQFF

clone_size: -
j_call: TRBJ2-5
d_call: -
v_call: TRBV5-1
cdr3_nt: TGCGCCAGCAGCTTGGAGCTCCAAGAGACCCAGTACTTC
cdr3_aa: CASSLELQETQYF

clone_size: -
j_call: TRBJ2-1
d_call: TRBD2
v_call: TRBV6-6
cdr3_nt: TGTGCCACGGGACTAGCGGGAGAGCAGTTCTTC
cdr3_aa: CATGLAGEQFF

clone_size: -
j_call: TRBJ2-5
d_call: -
v_call: TRBV2
cdr3_nt: TGTGCCAGCAGTGAATACAGAAGGGAGACCCAGTACTTC
cdr3_aa: CASSEYRRETQYF

clone_size: -
j_call: TRBJ1-5
d_call: -
v_call: TRBV27
cdr3_nt: TGTGCCAGCAGTCCCGACGGATTATATAGCAATCAGCCCCAGCATTTT
cdr3_aa: CASSPDGLYSNQPQHF

clone_size: -
j_call: TRBJ1-1
d_call: -
v_call: TRBV9
cdr3_nt: TGTGCCAGCAGCGTAGGCTTGGGTGAAGCTTTCTTT
cdr3_aa: CASSVGLGEAFF

clone_size: few
j_call: TRBJ2-7
d_call: -
v_call: TRBV20-1
cdr3_nt: TGCAGACGGGTCAGGTCCGACGAGCAGTACTTC
cdr3_aa: CRRVRSDEQYF

clone_size: -
j_call: TRBJ2-5
d_call: TRBD1
v_call: TRBV19
cdr3_nt: TGTGCCAGTAGTATATCGGGACAGTTTCAAGAGACCCAGTACTTC
cdr3_aa: CASSISGQFQETQYF

clone_size: few
j_call: TRBJ2-5
d_call: -
v_call: TRBV23-1
cdr3_nt: TGCGCCAGCAGTTGGGGGCGCAGGGAGACCCAGTACTTC
cdr3_aa: CASSWGRRETQYF

clone_size: -
j_call: TRBJ2-3
d_call: TRBD2
v_call: TRBV2
cdr3_nt: TGTGCCAGCAGTTTTCAGCGGGAGGGAGCCACAGATACGCAGTATTTT
cdr3_aa: CASSFQREGATDTQYF

clone_size: -
j_call: TRBJ2-5
d_call: -
v_call: TRBV7-8
cdr3_nt: TGTGCCAGCAGCTTAGCGTTTGGGGGGACACCTGGGGAGACCCAGTACTTC
cdr3_aa: CASSLAFGGTPGETQYF

clone_size: -
j_call: TRBJ2-1
d_call: -
v_call: TRBV5-5
cdr3_nt: TGTGCCAGCAGCTTGATCTATGAGCAGTTCTTC
cdr3_aa: CASSLIYEQFF

clone_size: -
j_call: TRBJ2-7
d_call: -
v_call: TRBV27
cdr3_nt: TGTGCCAGCAGTTTAGTTCGGCAGGGCTACGAGCAGTACTTC
cdr3_aa: CASSLVRQGYEQYF